This T cell receptor (beta chain) is drawn from a study of human T cells and chemical hapten exposure. The CDR3 is made up of 13 amino acids. Germline CDR1 reads SQVTM; CDR2 reads ANQGSEA. Losses at the gene ends were 3 bases for V and 3 bases for J; bases not matched to a gene: 2. Source study methods: Ranging from about 20,000 to 750,000, TCR counts per sample had a median value of around 91,000. TCRdb re-analysed the RACE reads in MiXCR, keeping a single row per CDR3 protein. The V and J calls and clone size are TCRdb's, not the authors'. This sample has under 60,000 distinct CDR3 sequences, with roughly 10% found just once. Time point noted: pre-sensitization, week 0. Treatment specified: therapeutic diphenylcyclopropenone sensitization with weekly scalp DPC. The starting material, unfractionated whole blood, was used for total RNA extraction.

The chain carries TRBV29-1 and TRBJ1-5, with TRBD1 identical over 7 bases. The material sequenced was whole blood, taken in connection with sensitization to the hapten diphenylcyclopropenone (DPC). The TCR was taken from a woman aged 25 to 39 with alopecia areata. Some clones in this sample may be carry-over from other donors' samples. The CDR3 DNA sequence: TGCAGCGTTGAGACAGGGTTCAATCAGCCCCAGCATTTT. Protein product: CSVETGFNQPQHF.